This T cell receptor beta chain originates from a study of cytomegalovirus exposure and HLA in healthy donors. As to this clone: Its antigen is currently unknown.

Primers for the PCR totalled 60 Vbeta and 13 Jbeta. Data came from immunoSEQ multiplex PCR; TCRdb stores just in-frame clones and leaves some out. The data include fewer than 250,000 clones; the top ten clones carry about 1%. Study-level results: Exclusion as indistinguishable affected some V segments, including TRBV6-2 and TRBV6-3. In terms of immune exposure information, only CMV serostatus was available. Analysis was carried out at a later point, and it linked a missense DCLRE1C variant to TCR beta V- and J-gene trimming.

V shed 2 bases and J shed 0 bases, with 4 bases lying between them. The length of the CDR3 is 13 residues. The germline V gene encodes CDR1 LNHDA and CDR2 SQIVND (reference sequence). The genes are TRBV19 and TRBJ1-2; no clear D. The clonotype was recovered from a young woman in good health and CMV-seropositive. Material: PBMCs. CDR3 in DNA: TGTGCCAGTAGTATACTTACTAACTATGGCTACACCTTC. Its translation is CASSILTNYGYTF.